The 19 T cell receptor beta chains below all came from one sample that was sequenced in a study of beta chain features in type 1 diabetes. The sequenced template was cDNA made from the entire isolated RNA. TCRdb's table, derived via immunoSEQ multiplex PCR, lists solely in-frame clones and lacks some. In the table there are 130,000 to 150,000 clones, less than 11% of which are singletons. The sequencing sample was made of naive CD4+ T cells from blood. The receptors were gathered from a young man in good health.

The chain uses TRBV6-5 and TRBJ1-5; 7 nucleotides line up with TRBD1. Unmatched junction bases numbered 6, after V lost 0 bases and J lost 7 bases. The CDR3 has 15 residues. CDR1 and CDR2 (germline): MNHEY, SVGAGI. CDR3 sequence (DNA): TGTGCCAGCAGTTACTCGACAGGGACGGAACAGCCCCAGCATTTT. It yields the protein CASSYSTGTEQPQHF.

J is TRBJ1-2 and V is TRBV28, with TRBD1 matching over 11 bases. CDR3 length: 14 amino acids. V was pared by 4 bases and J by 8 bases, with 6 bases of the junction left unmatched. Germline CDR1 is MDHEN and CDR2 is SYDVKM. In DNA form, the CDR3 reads TGTGCCAGCAGTTCCGGACAGGGGGCGCGGGGCTACACCTTC. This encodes CASSSGQGARGYTF.

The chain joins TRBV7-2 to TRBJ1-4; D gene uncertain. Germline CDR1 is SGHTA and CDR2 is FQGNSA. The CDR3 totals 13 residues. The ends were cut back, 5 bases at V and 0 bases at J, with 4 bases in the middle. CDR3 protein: CASSQSTNEKLFF. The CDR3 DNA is TGTGCCAGCAGCCAGTCAACTAATGAAAAACTGTTTTTT.

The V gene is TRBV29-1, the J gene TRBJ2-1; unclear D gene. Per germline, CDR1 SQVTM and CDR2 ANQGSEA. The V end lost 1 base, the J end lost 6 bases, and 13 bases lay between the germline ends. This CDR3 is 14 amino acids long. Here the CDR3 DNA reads TGCAGCGTTGAAGGGGCCATTGCCCCCAATGAGCAGTTCTTC. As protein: CSVEGAIAPNEQFF.

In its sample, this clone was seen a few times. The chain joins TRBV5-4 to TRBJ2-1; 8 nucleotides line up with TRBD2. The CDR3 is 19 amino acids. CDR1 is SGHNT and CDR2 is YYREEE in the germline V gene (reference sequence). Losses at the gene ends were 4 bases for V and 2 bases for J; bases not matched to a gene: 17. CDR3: CASSPGREVAGNPYNEQFF. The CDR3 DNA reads TGTGCCAGCAGCCCAGGGCGGGAGGTAGCGGGGAACCCCTACAATGAGCAGTTCTTC.

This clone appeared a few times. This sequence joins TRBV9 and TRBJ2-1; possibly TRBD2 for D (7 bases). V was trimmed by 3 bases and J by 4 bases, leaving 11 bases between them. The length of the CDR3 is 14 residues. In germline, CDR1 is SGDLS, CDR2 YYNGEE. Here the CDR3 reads CASSAGGPYNEQFF. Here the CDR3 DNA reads TGTGCCAGCAGCGCCGGGGGGCCATACAATGAGCAGTTCTTC.

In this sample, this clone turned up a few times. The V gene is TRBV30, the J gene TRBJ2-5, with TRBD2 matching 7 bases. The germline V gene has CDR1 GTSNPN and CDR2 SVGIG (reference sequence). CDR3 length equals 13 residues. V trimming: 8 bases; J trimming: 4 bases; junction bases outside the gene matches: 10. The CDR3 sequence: CAVVWAGVETQYF. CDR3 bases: TGTGCCGTCGTATGGGCGGGGGTAGAGACCCAGTACTTC.

As DNA, the CDR3 is TGTGCCAGCAGAAGGAGAACGGGGTCCGCGGATTCACCCCTCCACTTT. Translation: CASRRRTGSADSPLHF. The rearrangement links TRBV2 to TRBJ1-6; D is ambiguous. Germline V gives CDR1 SNHLY, CDR2 FYNNEI. The CDR3 covers 16 residues. V gave up 6 bases and J gave up 8 bases, with 20 bases separating them.

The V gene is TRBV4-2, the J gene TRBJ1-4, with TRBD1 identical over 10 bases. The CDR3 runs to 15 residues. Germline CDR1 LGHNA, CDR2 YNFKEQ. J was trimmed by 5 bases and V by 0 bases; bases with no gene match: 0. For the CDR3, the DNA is TGTGCCAGCAGCCAAGAGGGACAGGGGAATGAAAAACTGTTTTTT. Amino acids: CASSQEGQGNEKLFF.

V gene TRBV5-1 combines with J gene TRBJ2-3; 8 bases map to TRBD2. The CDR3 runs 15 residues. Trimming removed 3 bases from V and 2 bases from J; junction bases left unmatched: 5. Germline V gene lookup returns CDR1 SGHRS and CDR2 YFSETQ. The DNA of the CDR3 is TGCGCCAGCAGCTCCCCAGCGGGGGACACAGATACGCAGTATTTT. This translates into CASSSPAGDTDTQYF.

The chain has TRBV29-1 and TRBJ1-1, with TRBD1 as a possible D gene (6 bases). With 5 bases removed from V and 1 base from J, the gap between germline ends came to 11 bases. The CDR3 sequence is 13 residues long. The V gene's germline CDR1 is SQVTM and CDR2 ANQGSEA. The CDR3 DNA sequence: TGCAGCGTTACTGACAGGAGGAACACTGAAGCTTTCTTT. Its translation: CSVTDRRNTEAFF.

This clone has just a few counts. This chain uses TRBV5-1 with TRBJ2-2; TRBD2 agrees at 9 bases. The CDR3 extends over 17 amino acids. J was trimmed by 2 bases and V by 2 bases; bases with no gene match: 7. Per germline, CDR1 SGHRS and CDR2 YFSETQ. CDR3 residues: CASSFLAGRFNTGELFF. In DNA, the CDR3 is TGCGCCAGCAGCTTCCTAGCGGGGCGTTTTAACACCGGGGAGCTGTTTTTT.

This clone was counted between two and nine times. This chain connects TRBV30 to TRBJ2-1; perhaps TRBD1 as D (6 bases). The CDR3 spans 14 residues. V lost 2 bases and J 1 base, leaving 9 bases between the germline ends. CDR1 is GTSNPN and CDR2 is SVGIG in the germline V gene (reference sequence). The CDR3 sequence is CAWSTGSSYNEQFF. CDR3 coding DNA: TGTGCCTGGAGTACAGGGTCTTCCTACAATGAGCAGTTCTTC.

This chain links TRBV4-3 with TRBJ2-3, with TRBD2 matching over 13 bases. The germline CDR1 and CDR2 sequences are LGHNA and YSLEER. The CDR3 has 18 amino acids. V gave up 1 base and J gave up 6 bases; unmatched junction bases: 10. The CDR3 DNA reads TGCGCCAGCAGCCAAGGAAGCACTAGCGGGGGGGCAGGGGATACGCAGTATTTT. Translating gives CASSQGSTSGGAGDTQYF.

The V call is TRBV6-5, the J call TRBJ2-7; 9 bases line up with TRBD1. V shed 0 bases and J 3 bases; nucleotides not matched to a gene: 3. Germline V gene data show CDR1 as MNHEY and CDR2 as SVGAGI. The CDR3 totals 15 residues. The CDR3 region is CASSYSGQGVYEQYF. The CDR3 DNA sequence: TGTGCCAGCAGTTACTCGGGACAGGGAGTCTACGAGCAGTACTTC.

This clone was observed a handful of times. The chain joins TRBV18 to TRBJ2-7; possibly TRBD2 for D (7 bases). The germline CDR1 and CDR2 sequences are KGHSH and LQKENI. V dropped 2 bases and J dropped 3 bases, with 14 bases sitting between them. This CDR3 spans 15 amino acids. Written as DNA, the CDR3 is TGTGCCAGCTCACCATGGGCGGGGGCAGACTACGAGCAGTACTTC. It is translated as CASSPWAGADYEQYF.

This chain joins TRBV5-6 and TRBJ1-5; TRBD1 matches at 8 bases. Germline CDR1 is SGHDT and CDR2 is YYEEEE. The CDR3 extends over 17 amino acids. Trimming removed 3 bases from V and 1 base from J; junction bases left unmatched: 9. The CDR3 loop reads CASSSGGGSISNQPQHF. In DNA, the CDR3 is TGTGCCAGCAGCTCAGGGGGCGGGAGTATCAGCAATCAGCCCCAGCATTTT.

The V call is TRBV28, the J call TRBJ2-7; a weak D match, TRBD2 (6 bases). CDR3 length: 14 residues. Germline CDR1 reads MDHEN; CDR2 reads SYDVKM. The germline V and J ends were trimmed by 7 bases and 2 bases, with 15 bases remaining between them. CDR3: CASTGGVKTYEQYF. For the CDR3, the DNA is TGTGCCAGCACCGGAGGGGTTAAGACCTACGAGCAGTACTTC.

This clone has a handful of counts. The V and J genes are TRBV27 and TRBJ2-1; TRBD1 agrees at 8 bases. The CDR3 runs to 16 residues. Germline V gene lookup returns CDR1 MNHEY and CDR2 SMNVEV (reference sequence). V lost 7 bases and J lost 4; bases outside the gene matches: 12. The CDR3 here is CASTPGNRGNYNEQFF. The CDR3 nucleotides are TGTGCCAGCACCCCTGGGAACAGGGGGAATTACAATGAGCAGTTCTTC.